This T cell receptor (beta chain) emerged from a study of cytomegalovirus exposure and HLA in healthy donors. Study results and caveats: An analysis was carried out later, and it reportedly showed fewer N-insertions in an Asian-associated ancestry cluster than the roughly 700-donor mean. Associated with HLA alleles at 0.05 false discovery rate in a later analysis were fewer than 20,000 TCR beta sequences. Other equally common chains were less clonally expanded than HLA-associated TCR beta chains, a later analysis showed.

As regards this clone: Its antigen is currently unknown.

This CDR3 comprises 15 residues. Germline CDR1 reads SGHRS; CDR2 reads YFSETQ. Vbeta (60) and Jbeta (13) primers were used in the PCR. Original processing methods: It was a later analysis that counted tens of millions of unique TCR beta chains, of which some 9.9 million were shared. Sequencing used immunoSEQ multiplex PCR; TCRdb keeps in-frame clones, though not all of them. V and J calls plus clone size are reproduced from that table; the DNA served to infer D and trimming. This sample has approximately 100,000 clones; around 59% occur once, and the top ten carry 2% to 2.5%. This clonotype was obtained from a human donor in good health. The sequencing input was PBMCs. The chain employs TRBV5-1 and TRBJ2-5; the match to TRBD1 covers 9 bases. The J call may be incorrect, as the DNA end agrees better with TRBJ2-7. Here the CDR3 reads CASSLSGTGNYEQYF. CDR3 coding DNA: TGCGCCAGCAGCCTATCCGGGACAGGGAACTACGAGCAGTACTTC.